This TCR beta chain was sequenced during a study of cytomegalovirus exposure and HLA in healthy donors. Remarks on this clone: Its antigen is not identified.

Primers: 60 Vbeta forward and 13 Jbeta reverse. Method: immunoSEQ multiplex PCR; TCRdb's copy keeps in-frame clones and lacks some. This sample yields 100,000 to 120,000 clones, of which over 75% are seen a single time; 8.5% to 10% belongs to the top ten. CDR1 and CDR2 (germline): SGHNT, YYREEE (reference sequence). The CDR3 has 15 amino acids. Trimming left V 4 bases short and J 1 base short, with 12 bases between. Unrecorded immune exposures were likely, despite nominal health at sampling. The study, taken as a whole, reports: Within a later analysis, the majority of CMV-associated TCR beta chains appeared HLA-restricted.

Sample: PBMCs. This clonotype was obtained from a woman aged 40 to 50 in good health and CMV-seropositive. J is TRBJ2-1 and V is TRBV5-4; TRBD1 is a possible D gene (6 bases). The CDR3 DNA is TGTGCCAGCAGCCCCAAACAGGGATCCTACAATGAGCAGTTCTTC. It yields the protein CASSPKQGSYNEQFF.